This T cell receptor (beta chain) was obtained from a study of blood T cell repertoires in COVID-19. This clone was picked up one time. The repertoire was sequenced with immunoSEQ multiplex PCR; TCRdb's copy has only in-frame clones and lacks some. The sample includes about 160,000 clones, 70% to 80% of them seen just once. The sample comprised peripheral blood. This sequence originates from a man aged 55 to 69 with acute or convalescent COVID-19.

As DNA, the CDR3 is TGCGCCAGCAGCTACCCAGGGGAGAACTATGGCTACACCTTC. Residues: CASSYPGENYGYTF. The chain recombines TRBV5-1 with TRBJ1-2; D possibly corresponds to TRBD1 (6 bases). Germline V gene data show CDR1 as SGHRS and CDR2 as YFSETQ. V shed 3 bases and J shed 2 bases, with 11 bases lying between them. The CDR3 has 14 residues.